This is a list of T cell receptor beta chains from one sample in a study of blood T cell repertoires in COVID-19. Sequenced by immunoSEQ multiplex PCR; TCRdb stores in-frame clones only, minus some. This repertoire shows approximately 400,000 clones, roughly 90% found once; its top ten account for more than 0.95%. Sequencing was performed on peripheral blood. The receptors were gathered from a middle-aged man with acute or convalescent COVID-19. The CDR3 runs from the conserved cysteine through the conserved F or W. Each record gives: clone size, D gene, J gene, V gene, CDR3 DNA, CDR3 protein. A D gene is named only where the DNA matches it firmly. The size entry is marked missing in some rows and otherwise reads once, few, many or a size class.

once	-	TRBJ1-1	TRBV3-1/TRBV3-2	TGTGCCAGCAGACAAACAGGGACCACTGAAGCTTTCTTT	CASRQTGTTEAFF
-	-	TRBJ2-7	TRBV27	TGTGCCAGCAGTCTCCGCCGACTAGTCGCCGAGCAGTACTTC	CASSLRRLVAEQYF
-	TRBD1	TRBJ1-4	TRBV3-1/TRBV3-2	TGTGCCAGCAGCCAGGTTACAGGGGTTAATGAAAAACTGTTTTTT	CASSQVTGVNEKLFF
-	-	TRBJ2-1	TRBV14	TGTGCCAGCAGCCAAGTTCTAGGGGGAATCAATGAGCAGTTCTTC	CASSQVLGGINEQFF
-	TRBD1	TRBJ1-6	TRBV14	TGTGCCAGCAGCTCGGGACAGGCGTATAATTCACCCCTCCACTTT	CASSSGQAYNSPLHF
-	TRBD1	TRBJ1-1	TRBV7-2	TGTGCCAGCAGCTTAGCCCGGACAGGGGGTGAAGCTTTCTTT	CASSLARTGGEAFF
few	-	TRBJ1-5	TRBV28	TGTGCCAGCAGTTGGCAGGGCGGCAATCAGCCCCAGCATTTT	CASSWQGGNQPQHF
-	-	TRBJ2-5	TRBV7-9	TGTGCCAGCAGCCCGGGGACTCATCAAGAGACCCAGTACTTC	CASSPGTHQETQYF
-	-	TRBJ2-1	TRBV12-5	TGTGCTAGTGGAGAAACCACAGGACCTACCTACAATGAGCAGTTCTTC	CASGETTGPTYNEQFF
-	TRBD2	TRBJ2-3	TRBV9	TGTGCCAGCAGCAACCTAGCGGGGTACACAGATACGCAGTATTTT	CASSNLAGYTDTQYF
-	-	TRBJ1-2	TRBV3-1/TRBV3-2	TGTGCCAGCAGCCATCCGACAGGCGGGAACTATGGCTACACCTTC	CASSHPTGGNYGYTF
-	-	TRBJ2-5	TRBV10-3	TGTGCCATCAGTGAGTCAAGGGGGGGAGAGACCCAGTACTTC	CAISESRGGETQYF
-	-	TRBJ1-5	TRBV7-2	TGTGCCAGCAGCTTAACAGATAGCAATCAGCCCCAGCATTTT	CASSLTDSNQPQHF
-	TRBD2	TRBJ2-2	TRBV7-6	TGTGCCAGCAGCTTGACTCTAGCGGGGGGGCCGGGCACCGGGGAGCTGTTTTTT	CASSLTLAGGPGTGELFF
-	-	TRBJ2-6	TRBV5-8	TGTGCCAGCACCCAACGTTGGGGCGGTGGGGCCAACGTCCTGACTTTC	CASTQRWGGGANVLTF
-	-	TRBJ1-1	TRBV7-3	TGTGCCAGCAGTCCCGGAGGAGCGAACACTGAAGCTTTCTTT	CASSPGGANTEAFF
-	TRBD2	TRBJ2-1	TRBV6-4	TGTGCCAGCAGTGACTCTAGCGGGGACTACAATGAGCAGTTCTTC	CASSDSSGDYNEQFF
-	TRBD2	TRBJ2-5	TRBV9	TGTGCCAGCAGCGACCCCCGTGGACTAGCTCAAGAGACCCAGTACTTC	CASSDPRGLAQETQYF
-	-	TRBJ1-1	TRBV19	TGTGCCAGTGCGGGGTACGGTATGAACACTGAAGCTTTCTTT	CASAGYGMNTEAFF
-	-	TRBJ2-7	TRBV5-1	TGCGCCAGCAGCTTGGGTGTGACTAGGTCTTACGAGCAGTACTTC	CASSLGVTRSYEQYF
-	-	TRBJ2-3	TRBV13	TGTGCCAGCGAGTGGGTGGTGGGGGCGGATACGCAGTATTTT	CASEWVVGADTQYF
-	TRBD1	TRBJ1-2	TRBV6-5	TGTGCCAGCAGTAAAACAGGGGGCTCGGACTATGGCTACACCTTC	CASSKTGGSDYGYTF
-	-	TRBJ1-2	TRBV27	TGTGCCAGCAGGTGGGGGGGTGGCTATGGCTACACCTTC	CASRWGGGYGYTF
-	-	TRBJ1-2	TRBV7-2	TGTGCCAGCAGCTTACCGGGTAACTATGGCTACACCTTC	CASSLPGNYGYTF
-	TRBD2	TRBJ2-1	TRBV7-8	TGTGCCAGCAGCGTACTAGCGGTATTTGAGCAGTTCTTC	CASSVLAVFEQFF
-	TRBD1	TRBJ1-3	TRBV7-8	TGTGCCAGCAGCCCCCGGACAGGCGTTGGAAACACCATATATTTT	CASSPRTGVGNTIYF
-	-	TRBJ1-2	TRBV28	TGTGCCAGCAGTTTAGCCAGGGGAATTTCCTATGGCTACACCTTC	CASSLARGISYGYTF
-	-	TRBJ2-3	TRBV2	TGTGCCAGCACTTTGGATACGCAGTATTTT	CASTLDTQYF
-	-	TRBJ2-7	TRBV9	TGTGCCAGCAGCGTAGACGGGGATAGCTCCTACGAGCAGTACTTC	CASSVDGDSSYEQYF
-	-	TRBJ2-7	TRBV11-2	TGTGCCAGCAGCTTAGGGCCCCCCGGACAGTTATACGAGCAGTACTTC	CASSLGPPGQLYEQYF
-	-	TRBJ1-2	TRBV3-1/TRBV3-2	TGTGCCAGCAGCCTTACCGCCACCCTGGGGGGTGGCTACACCTTC	CASSLTATLGGGYTF
-	-	TRBJ1-1	TRBV29-1	TGCAGCGTTGATATCTTGGGGGGAACTGAAGCTTTCTTT	CSVDILGGTEAFF
-	-	TRBJ2-7	TRBV4-2	TGTGCCAGCAGCGCCGCAGGGGGGTACGAGCAGTACTTC	CASSAAGGYEQYF
-	TRBD1	TRBJ2-1	TRBV27	TGTGCCAGCAGTTCGTCGGGACAGAATTTCTACAATGAGCAGTTCTTC	CASSSSGQNFYNEQFF
-	TRBD1	TRBJ2-4	TRBV5-1	TGCGCCAGCAGCTTGGGACAGGGTGCCAAAAACATTCAGTACTTC	CASSLGQGAKNIQYF